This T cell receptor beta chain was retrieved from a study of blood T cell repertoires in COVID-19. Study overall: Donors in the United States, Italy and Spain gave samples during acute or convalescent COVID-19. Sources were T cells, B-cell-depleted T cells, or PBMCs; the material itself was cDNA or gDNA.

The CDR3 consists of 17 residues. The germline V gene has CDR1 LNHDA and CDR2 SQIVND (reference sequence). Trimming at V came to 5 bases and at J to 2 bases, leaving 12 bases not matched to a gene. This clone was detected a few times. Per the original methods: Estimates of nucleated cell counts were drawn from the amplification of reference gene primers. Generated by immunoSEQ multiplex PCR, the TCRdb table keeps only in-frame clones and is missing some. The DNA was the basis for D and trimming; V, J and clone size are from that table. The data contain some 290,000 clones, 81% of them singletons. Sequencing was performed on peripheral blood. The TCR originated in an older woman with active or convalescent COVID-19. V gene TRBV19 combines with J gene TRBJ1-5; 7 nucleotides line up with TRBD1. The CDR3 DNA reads TGTGCCAGTAGTGCCAGGACAGGACACGGAGGCAATCAGCCCCAGCATTTT. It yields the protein CASSARTGHGGNQPQHF.